A single sample gave rise to the 3 T cell receptor beta chains below, sequenced in a study of response to subunit inactivated influenza vaccine. TCRdb fed the RT-PCR reads into MiXCR, producing one record per CDR3 protein. This repertoire shows more than 450,000 distinct CDR3 sequences, approximately 10% found once; its top ten account for approximately 11%. These data also formed part of another study, on T cells expressing NK-cell markers. That paper notes: TCR beta cDNA was made by 5'RACE template switching with UMIs.

The source was PBMCs from blood, collected on the day of vaccination. The source is a man aged 45-65 years who received an inactivated influenza vaccine.

In this sample, this clonotype turned up a few times. The chain has TRBV15 and TRBJ1-2; D not resolved. The V gene's germline CDR1 is LNHNV and CDR2 YYDKDF (reference sequence). The length of the CDR3 is 13 residues. The V gene lost 0 bases and the J gene lost 5 bases, with 7 bases spanning the gap. The CDR3 reads CATSRDFQYGYTF. The CDR3 coding sequence is TGTGCCACCAGCAGAGATTTCCAGTATGGCTACACCTTC.

The chain employs TRBV7-2 and TRBJ2-1, with a weak D call TRBD2 (5 bases). CDR1 is SGHTA, CDR2 FQGNSA, per germline. The ends were cut back, 4 bases at V and 4 bases at J, with 17 bases in the middle. The CDR3 spans 16 residues. CDR3 amino acids: CASSSLLVDEYNEQFF. In DNA, the CDR3 is TGTGCCAGCAGCTCCCTACTAGTAGATGAGTACAATGAGCAGTTCTTC.

This chain links TRBV11-1 with TRBJ2-1, with 15 bases fitting TRBD2. Germline CDR1 SGHAT, CDR2 FQDESV (reference sequence). CDR3 length: 19 residues. The V and J ends lost 1 base and 4 bases, in that order; junction bases with no gene match: 8. Here the CDR3 reads CASSLGGTSGGSQYNEQFF. CDR3 nucleotides: TGTGCCAGCAGCTTAGGTGGGACTAGCGGGGGGTCCCAATACAATGAGCAGTTCTTC.